This T cell receptor (beta chain) was captured by sequencing in a study of naive and memory T cell subsets. Study outcomes and limitations: The power law exponent of TCR abundance differed between naive and memory cells.

The V gene's germline CDR1 is DFQATT and CDR2 SNEGSKA (reference sequence). This CDR3 has 14 amino acids. V was clipped by 5 bases and J by 3 bases; unmatched bases: 9. This clonotype was detected only a few times. Its antigen remains unidentified. After the first PCR, alpha and beta chain libraries were processed separately. Cells stained for CD3, CD4, CD8, CD45RA and CD27 were sorted into four subsets. Both TRBC1 and TRBC2 were covered by a beta constant-region primer of two equimolar oligonucleotides. Each CDR3 protein gets one entry after TCRdb re-called the UMI-ligation and nested PCR reads with MiXCR. The table lists around 160,000 distinct CDR3 sequences, over 15% of them singletons.

This chain uses TRBV20-1 with TRBJ2-7; 8 bases fit TRBD2. This sequence was found in a human donor in good health. The sequenced material came from naive CD4+ T cells from blood. The CDR3 coding sequence is TGCAGTGCTCTCCGGGCGGGAGGCAACTACGAGCAGTACTTC. Translation gives CSALRAGGNYEQYF.